The sample holds one count of the clone carrying this T cell receptor (beta chain). The antigen remains undetermined. TCR beta sequences were obtained from blood CD8+ and CD4+ T cells. Purification of the CD8+ and CD4+ T cells relied on negative isolation, and TEMRA cells underwent FACS enrichment. Reverse transcription of about 0.45 to 1 ug RNA used random hexamers. The immunoSEQ assay covered 54 Vbeta and 13 Jbeta segments for CDR3. TCRdb used MiXCR to reprocess the immunoSEQ multiplex PCR reads, holding one entry per CDR3 protein. Of 150,000 to 200,000 distinct CDR3 sequences in the sample, around 95% are singletons; the top ten hold around 0.093%. These data are taken from a study of CD8 T cells in Susac syndrome. Overall study results and limits: TCR sequencing and HLA analysis covered a relatively small number of individuals.

The receptor was isolated from a human donor with multiple sclerosis. The sequenced material came from CD4+ T cells from PBMCs.

As DNA, the CDR3 is TGTGCCAGCAGCTTGGGTTTCAGGACCTACGAGCAGTACTTC. It is translated as CASSLGFRTYEQYF. The V call is TRBV7-2, the J call TRBJ2-7; D unclear. V gave up 3 bases and J gave up 2 bases, with 11 bases separating them. The CDR3 loop spans 14 amino acids. Germline CDR1 is SGHTA and CDR2 is FQGNSA.